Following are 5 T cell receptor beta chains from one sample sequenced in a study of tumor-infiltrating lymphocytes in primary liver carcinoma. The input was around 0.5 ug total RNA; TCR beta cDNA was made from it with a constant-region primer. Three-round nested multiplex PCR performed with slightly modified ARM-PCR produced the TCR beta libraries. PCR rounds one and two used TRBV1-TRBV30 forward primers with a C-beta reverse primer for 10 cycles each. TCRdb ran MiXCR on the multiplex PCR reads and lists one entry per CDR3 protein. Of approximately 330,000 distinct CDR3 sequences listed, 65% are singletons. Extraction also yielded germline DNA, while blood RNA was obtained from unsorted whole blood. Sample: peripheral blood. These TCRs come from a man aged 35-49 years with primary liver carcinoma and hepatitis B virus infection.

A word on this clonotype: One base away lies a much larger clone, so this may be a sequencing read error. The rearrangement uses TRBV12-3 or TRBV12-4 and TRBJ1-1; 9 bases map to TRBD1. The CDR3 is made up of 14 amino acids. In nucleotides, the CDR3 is TGTACCAGCAGTTTTCGACAGGGGGATACTGAAGCTTTCTTT. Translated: CTSSFRQGDTEAFF.

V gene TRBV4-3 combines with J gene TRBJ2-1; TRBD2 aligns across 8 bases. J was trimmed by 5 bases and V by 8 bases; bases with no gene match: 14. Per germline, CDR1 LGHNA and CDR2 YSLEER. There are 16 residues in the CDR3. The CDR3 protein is CASGRHPSGSNNEQFF. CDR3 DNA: TGCGCCAGCGGTCGCCACCCTAGCGGGTCGAACAATGAGCAGTTCTTC.

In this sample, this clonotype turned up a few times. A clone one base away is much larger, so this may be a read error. The CDR3 DNA reads as TGTGCCAGCAGTGATTGGGGGTATAATGAAAAACTGTTTTTT. It specifies CASSDWGYNEKLFF. The chain carries TRBV6-1 and TRBJ1-4; D might be TRBD1 (5 bases). Between the trimmed V and J ends, which lost 3 bases and 4 bases, there was a span of 9 bases. CDR1 and CDR2 (germline): MNHNS, SASEGT. The CDR3 spans 14 residues.

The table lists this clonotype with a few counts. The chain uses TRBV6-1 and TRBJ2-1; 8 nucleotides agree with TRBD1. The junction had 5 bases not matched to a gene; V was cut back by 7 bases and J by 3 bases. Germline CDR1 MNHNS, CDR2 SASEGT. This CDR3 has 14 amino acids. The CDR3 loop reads CASTLQGGYNEQFF. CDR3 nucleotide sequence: TGTGCCAGCACCCTACAGGGGGGCTACAATGAGCAGTTCTTC.

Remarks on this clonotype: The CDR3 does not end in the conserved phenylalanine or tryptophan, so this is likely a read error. The CDR3 reads CASSQGDGITEAFY. CDR3 DNA: TGTGCCAGCAGCCAAGGAGACGGGATCACTGAAGCTTTCTAT. The chain combines TRBV4-2 with TRBJ1-1; D call uncertain. This CDR3 spans 14 amino acids. In germline, CDR1 is LGHNA, CDR2 YNFKEQ. Between the trimmed V and J ends, which lost 1 base and 4 bases, there was a span of 10 bases.